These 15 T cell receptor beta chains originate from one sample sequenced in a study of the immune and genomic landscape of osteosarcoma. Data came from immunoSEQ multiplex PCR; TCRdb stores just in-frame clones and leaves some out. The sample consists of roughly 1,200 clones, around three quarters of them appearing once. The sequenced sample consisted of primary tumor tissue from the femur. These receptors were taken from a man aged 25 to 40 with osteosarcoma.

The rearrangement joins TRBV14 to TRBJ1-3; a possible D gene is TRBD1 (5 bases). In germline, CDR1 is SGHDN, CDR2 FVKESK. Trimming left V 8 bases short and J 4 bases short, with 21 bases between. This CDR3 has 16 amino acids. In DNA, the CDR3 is TGTGCCAGCTCGTTACTGGGGCCTCCTGTCGGAAACACCATATATTTT. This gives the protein CASSLLGPPVGNTIYF.

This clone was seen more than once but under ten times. This CDR3 is CASDRGNTGELFF. DNA for the CDR3: TGTGCCAGCGACAGGGGAAACACCGGGGAGCTGTTTTTT. V gene TRBV6-1 combines with J gene TRBJ2-2; 8 nucleotides match TRBD1. The CDR3 runs 13 residues. Trimming at V came to 8 bases and at J to 2 bases, leaving 1 base not matched to a gene. Per the germline V gene, CDR1 is MNHNS and CDR2 is SASEGT.

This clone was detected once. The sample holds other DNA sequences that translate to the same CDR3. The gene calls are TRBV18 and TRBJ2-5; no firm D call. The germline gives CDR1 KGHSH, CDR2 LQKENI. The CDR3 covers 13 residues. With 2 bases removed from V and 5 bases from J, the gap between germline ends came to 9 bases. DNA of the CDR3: TGTGCCAGCTCACCAAGGGTCCGTGAGACCCAGTACTTC. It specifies CASSPRVRETQYF.

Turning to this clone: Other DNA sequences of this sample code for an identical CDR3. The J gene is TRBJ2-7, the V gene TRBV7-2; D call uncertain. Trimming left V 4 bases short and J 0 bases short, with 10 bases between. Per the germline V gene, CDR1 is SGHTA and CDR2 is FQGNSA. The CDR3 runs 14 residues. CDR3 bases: TGTGCCAGCAGCTCGACTCTTAGCTCCTACGAGCAGTACGTC. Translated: CASSSTLSSYEQYV.

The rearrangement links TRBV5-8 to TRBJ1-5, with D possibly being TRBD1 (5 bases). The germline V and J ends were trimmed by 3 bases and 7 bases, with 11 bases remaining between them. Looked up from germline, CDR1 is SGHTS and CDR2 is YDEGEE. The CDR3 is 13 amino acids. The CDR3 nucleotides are TGTGCCAGCAGCTGGAGGGAGGGGCAGCCCCAGCATTTT. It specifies CASSWREGQPQHF.

CDR3 sequence reads: CASNGGLTDTQYF. DNA of the CDR3: TGTGCCAGCAACGGTGGGCTTACAGATACGCAGTATTTT. The chain links TRBV7-8 to TRBJ2-3, with D uncertain. Trimming stripped 7 bases from V and 3 bases from J, with 11 bases between. Germline V lookup: CDR1 SGHVS, CDR2 FQNEAQ. CDR3 length: 13 residues. The entire variable domain, with the rest obtained from reference TRBV7-8 and TRBJ2-3, is as follows: GAGVSQSPRYKVAKRGQDVALRCDPISGHVSLFWYQQALGQGPEFLTYFQNEAQLDKSGLPSDRFFAERPEGSVSTLKIQRTQQEDSAVYLCASNGGLTDTQYFGPGTRLTVL.

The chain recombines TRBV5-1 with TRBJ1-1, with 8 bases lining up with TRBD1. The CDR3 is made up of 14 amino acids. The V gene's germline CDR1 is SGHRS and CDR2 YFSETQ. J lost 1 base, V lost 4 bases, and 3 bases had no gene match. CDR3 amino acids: CASSVGQGNTEAFF. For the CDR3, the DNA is TGCGCCAGCAGCGTAGGACAGGGGAACACTGAAGCTTTCTTT.

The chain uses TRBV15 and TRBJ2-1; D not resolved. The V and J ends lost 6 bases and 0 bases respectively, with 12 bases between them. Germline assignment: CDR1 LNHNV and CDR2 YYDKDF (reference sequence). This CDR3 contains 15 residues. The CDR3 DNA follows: TGTGCCACCAGTATTGGAAGGAGCTCCTACAATGAGCAGTTCTTC. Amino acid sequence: CATSIGRSSYNEQFF.

CDR3 sequence reads: CASSLSGGVQGRSAIGYTF. In nucleotides, the CDR3 is TGTGCCAGCAGCTTGTCGGGGGGCGTACAGGGTCGGTCAGCGATTGGCTACACCTTC. V gene TRBV5-5 combines with J gene TRBJ1-2, with D perhaps matching TRBD1 (6 bases). Germline V CDR1 and CDR2: SGHKS, YYEKEE (reference sequence). This CDR3 region has 19 residues. V dropped 1 base and J dropped 7 bases, with 29 bases sitting between them. Combining the CDR3 with reference TRBV5-5 and TRBJ1-2 gives the whole variable domain DAGVTQSPTHLIKTRGQQVTLRCSPISGHKSVSWYQQVLGQGPQFIFQYYEKEERGRGNFPDRFSARQFPNYSSELNVNALLLGDSALYLCASSLSGGVQGRSAIGYTFGSGTRLTVV.

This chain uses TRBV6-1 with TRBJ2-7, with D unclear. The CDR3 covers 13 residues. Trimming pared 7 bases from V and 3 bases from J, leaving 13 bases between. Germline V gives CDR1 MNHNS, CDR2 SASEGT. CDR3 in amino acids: CASKERPNYEQYF. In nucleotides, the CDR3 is TGTGCCAGCAAAGAAAGGCCCAACTACGAGCAGTACTTC.

The CDR3 DNA is TGTGCTAGTGGTCCGGGACAGGGGAGGGAAAAACTGTTTTTT. The encoded protein is CASGPGQGREKLFF. The chain carries TRBV12-5 and TRBJ1-4, with TRBD1 matching over 10 bases. Germline CDR1 reads LGHNT; CDR2 reads FRNRAP. CDR3 size: 14 residues. V lost 5 bases, J lost 8 bases, and 5 bases stayed unmatched.

For the CDR3, the DNA is TGTGCCAGCAGCGGGGGACAGGGGCACGGCTACACCTTC. Encoded protein: CASSGGQGHGYTF. This chain links TRBV5-6 with TRBJ1-2; TRBD1 agrees at 10 bases. Trimming removed 4 bases from V and 8 bases from J; junction bases left unmatched: 5. This CDR3 has 13 residues. The germline V gene encodes CDR1 SGHDT and CDR2 YYEEEE.

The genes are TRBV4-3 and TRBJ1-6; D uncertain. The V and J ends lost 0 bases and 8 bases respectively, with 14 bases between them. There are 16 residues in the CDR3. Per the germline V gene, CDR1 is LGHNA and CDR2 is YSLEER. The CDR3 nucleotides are TGCGCCAGCAGCCAAGATCGGTTCCTCGGTTATTCACCCCTCCACTTT. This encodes CASSQDRFLGYSPLHF.

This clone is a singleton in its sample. CDR3 residues: CASSVSDLSDEKLFF. Written as DNA, the CDR3 is TGTGCCAGCAGCGTATCGGACCTCTCGGATGAAAAACTGTTTTTT. The V gene is TRBV9, the J gene TRBJ1-4; D gene uncertain. The germline V gene encodes CDR1 SGDLS and CDR2 YYNGEE. The V gene lost 1 base and the J gene lost 6 bases, with 13 bases spanning the gap. The CDR3 consists of 15 residues.

Here the CDR3 reads CASSPISDTEAFF. CDR3 nucleotides: TGTGCCAGCTCACCTATCTCCGACACTGAAGCTTTCTTT. The V gene is TRBV18, the J gene TRBJ1-1; D unresolved. CDR3 size: 13 residues. The V gene's germline CDR1 is KGHSH and CDR2 LQKENI. Trimming cost V 3 bases and J 3 bases, with 8 bases left between them.